What follows are 18 T cell receptor beta chains derived from one specimen sequenced in a study of blood T cell repertoires in COVID-19. Profiled with immunoSEQ multiplex PCR; TCRdb holds only in-frame clones, not every one. The repertoire holds 50,000 to 75,000 clones, 88% seen once, with around a fifth in the top ten. The source material was peripheral blood. These receptors all come from a woman between 45 and 60 years old with active or convalescent COVID-19.

The chain has TRBV2 and TRBJ1-1, with D perhaps matching TRBD1 (5 bases). The germline V gene has CDR1 SNHLY and CDR2 FYNNEI. This CDR3 spans 12 amino acids. V dropped 8 bases and J dropped 4 bases, with 11 bases sitting between them. In nucleotides, the CDR3 is TGTGCCAGCGTATTCCAGGGCACTGAAGCTTTCTTT. Residues: CASVFQGTEAFF.

V and J are TRBV7-6 and TRBJ2-1; 10 nucleotides align to TRBD2. The CDR3 is 16 amino acids. Looked up from germline, CDR1 is SGHVS and CDR2 is FNYEAQ. The V and J ends lost 3 bases and 2 bases, in that order; junction bases with no gene match: 4. CDR3: CASSFSGTSAYNEQFF. The CDR3 coding sequence is TGTGCCAGCAGCTTTTCAGGGACTAGCGCCTACAATGAGCAGTTCTTC. Full variable domain (missing parts from reference TRBV7-6 and TRBJ2-1): GAGVSQSPRYKVTKRGQDVALRCDPISGHVSLYWYRQALGQGPEFLTYFNYEAQQDKSGLPNDRFSAERPEGSISTLTIQRTEQRDSAMYRCASSFSGTSAYNEQFFGPGTRLTVL.

Here the CDR3 DNA reads TGTGCCAGCAGCGTAGTTGGGAGACTAGCGTCACCATGGAATGAGCAGTTCTTC. Its translation: CASSVVGRLASPWNEQFF. The chain recombines TRBV9 with TRBJ2-1; 8 bases map to TRBD2. The V segment lost 0 bases and the J segment 7 bases; nucleotides outside the gene matches: 15. CDR3 size: 18 residues. Germline-derived CDR1 and CDR2 are SGDLS and YYNGEE.

The CDR3 is CASSEGSGLTYEQYF. The CDR3 coding sequence is TGTGCCAGCAGTGAAGGTAGCGGGCTGACCTACGAGCAGTACTTC. The rearrangement links TRBV6-1 to TRBJ2-7, with 7 nucleotides matching TRBD2. V lost 1 base to trimming and J lost 2 bases; unmatched junction nucleotides: 5. The CDR3 totals 15 residues. Per germline, CDR1 MNHNS and CDR2 SASEGT.

V usage is TRBV19 and J usage is TRBJ1-2, with D possibly matching TRBD1 (5 bases). Germline V lookup: CDR1 LNHDA, CDR2 SQIVND (reference sequence). This CDR3 has 17 amino acids. With 3 bases removed from V and 4 bases from J, the gap between germline ends came to 21 bases. The CDR3 region is CASSIALTAFLGYGYTF. CDR3 bases: TGTGCCAGTAGTATTGCTCTGACAGCCTTTTTGGGCTATGGCTACACCTTC.

This chain joins TRBV3-1 (or the pseudogene TRBV3-2) and TRBJ2-7; 7 nucleotides line up with TRBD2. CDR3 length: 15 residues. The trim removed 4 bases at V and 2 bases at J, leaving 8 bases unmatched. Germline CDR1 and CDR2: LGHDT and YNNKEL (reference sequence). The CDR3 DNA is TGTGCCAGCAGCCTAGCGGCGGGAGCCCCCTACGAGCAGTACTTC. This translates into CASSLAAGAPYEQYF.

The chain carries TRBV2 and TRBJ1-1; no reliable D call. Germline CDR1 reads SNHLY; CDR2 reads FYNNEI. This CDR3 is 14 amino acids long. The V and J ends lost 4 bases and 4 bases respectively, with 13 bases between them. CDR3 bases: TGTGCCAGCAGTGTATTGGAGGATGGCACTGAAGCTTTCTTT. Translated, it gives CASSVLEDGTEAFF.

The rearrangement uses TRBV3-1 (or the pseudogene TRBV3-2) and TRBJ2-7; the match to TRBD2 covers 11 bases. Germline trimming cut 5 bases from V and 5 bases from J; bases unmatched to any gene: 8. The CDR3 runs to 15 residues. CDR1 and CDR2 (germline): LGHDT, YNNKEL (reference sequence). DNA for the CDR3: TGTGCCAGCAGCTATGGTAGCGGGAGGGGAAACGAGCAGTACTTC. This encodes CASSYGSGRGNEQYF.

The chain carries TRBV5-1 and TRBJ2-7; D might be TRBD2 (6 bases). The length of the CDR3 is 16 residues. The germline gives CDR1 SGHRS, CDR2 YFSETQ. Trimming stripped 0 bases from V and 5 bases from J, with 18 bases between. CDR3: CASSLEGRLGINEQYF. The CDR3 nucleotides are TGCGCCAGCAGCTTGGAAGGGAGGCTAGGTATAAACGAGCAGTACTTC.

The chain combines TRBV12-3 or TRBV12-4 with TRBJ2-1, with 11 nucleotides matching TRBD2. V was pared by 4 bases and J by 7 bases, with 0 bases of the junction left unmatched. The CDR3 has 13 amino acids. The CDR3 DNA follows: TGTGCCAGCAGTTCTAGCGGGAGGAATGAGCAGTTCTTC. Translation: CASSSSGRNEQFF.

The chain has TRBV11-2 and TRBJ1-1; 7 bases align to TRBD1. Per germline, CDR1 SGHAT and CDR2 FQNNGV. V trimming: 5 bases; J trimming: 5 bases; junction bases outside the gene matches: 14. The CDR3 spans 16 residues. DNA of the CDR3: TGTGCCAGCAGCCCTATTATAAAGGACAGGCAAACTGAAGCTTTCTTT. As protein: CASSPIIKDRQTEAFF.

The CDR3: CASSLLLAGSKETQYF. The CDR3 nucleotides are TGCGCCAGCAGCTTGTTGCTAGCGGGATCGAAAGAGACCCAGTACTTC. V and J are TRBV5-1 and TRBJ2-5; 9 nucleotides align to TRBD2. The CDR3 is 16 residues long. Unmatched junction bases numbered 7, after V lost 1 base and J lost 3 bases. Germline CDR1 is SGHRS and CDR2 is YFSETQ.

The sample holds one count of this clone. The chain is built from TRBV11-2 and TRBJ2-7, with D possibly matching TRBD1 (7 bases). Trimming shortened V by 2 bases and J by 7 bases, and 18 bases separated the two germline ends. Germline V lookup: CDR1 SGHAT, CDR2 FQNNGV. The CDR3 runs to 15 residues. Here the CDR3 reads CASSLKVGGGREQYF. As DNA, the CDR3 is TGTGCCAGCAGCTTAAAGGTCGGAGGGGGCAGGGAGCAGTACTTC.

V is TRBV10-2 and J is TRBJ2-3, with D perhaps TRBD2 (5 bases). In germline, CDR1 is WSHSY, CDR2 SAAADI. Trimming stripped 4 bases from V and 6 bases from J, with 14 bases between. There are 14 residues in the CDR3. The CDR3 loop reads CASSGTSGADTQYF. The CDR3 DNA reads TGCGCCAGCAGTGGAACAAGCGGCGCGGATACGCAGTATTTT.

This clone was observed a single time. The chain couples TRBV4-1 to TRBJ2-7, with 8 bases identical to TRBD1. J was trimmed by 7 bases and V by 5 bases; bases with no gene match: 13. The CDR3 runs to 15 residues. Germline CDR1 MGHRA, CDR2 YSYEKL. CDR3 loop: CASSDIQGAWGEQYF. CDR3 DNA sequence: TGCGCCAGCAGCGACATTCAGGGGGCTTGGGGAGAGCAGTACTTC.

The chain is built from TRBV7-8 and TRBJ2-7, with TRBD2 matching over 9 bases. V shed 1 base and J 4 bases; nucleotides not matched to a gene: 5. Germline CDR1 reads SGHVS; CDR2 reads FQNEAQ. The CDR3 is 15 amino acids. DNA for the CDR3: TGTGCCAGCAGCTTAGAGGCGGGAGGGCTATACGAGCAGTACTTC. Translating gives CASSLEAGGLYEQYF.

This clone was counted a single time. The chain has TRBV5-4 and TRBJ1-1; the D is unclear. V lost 1 base to trimming and J lost 0 bases, with 7 bases between them. Germline-derived CDR1 and CDR2 are SGHNT and YYREEE (reference sequence). This CDR3 has 14 residues. The CDR3 region has the DNA TGTGCCAGCAGCTTGAAGACTATGAACACTGAAGCTTTCTTT. Residues: CASSLKTMNTEAFF.

This chain links TRBV6-5 with TRBJ1-1, with D possibly matching TRBD1 (6 bases). Per germline, CDR1 MNHEY and CDR2 SVGAGI. Trimming cost V 9 bases and J 3 bases, with 11 bases left between them. This CDR3 contains 12 residues. This CDR3 reads CASSGGYTEAFF. As DNA, the CDR3 is TGTGCCAGTAGCGGGGGCTACACTGAAGCTTTCTTT.